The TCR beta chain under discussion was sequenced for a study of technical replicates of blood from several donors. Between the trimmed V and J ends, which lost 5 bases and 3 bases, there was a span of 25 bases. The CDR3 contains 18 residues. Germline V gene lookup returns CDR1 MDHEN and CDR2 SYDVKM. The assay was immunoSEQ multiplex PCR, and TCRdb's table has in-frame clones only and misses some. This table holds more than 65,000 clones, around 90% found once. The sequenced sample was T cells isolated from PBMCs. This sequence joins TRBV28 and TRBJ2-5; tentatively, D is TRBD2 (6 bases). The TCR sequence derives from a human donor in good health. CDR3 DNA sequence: TGTGCCAGCAGTACCCTTCTGGAGTCCCGGGAGTCTGAAGAGACCCAGTACTTC. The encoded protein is CASSTLLESRESEETQYF.